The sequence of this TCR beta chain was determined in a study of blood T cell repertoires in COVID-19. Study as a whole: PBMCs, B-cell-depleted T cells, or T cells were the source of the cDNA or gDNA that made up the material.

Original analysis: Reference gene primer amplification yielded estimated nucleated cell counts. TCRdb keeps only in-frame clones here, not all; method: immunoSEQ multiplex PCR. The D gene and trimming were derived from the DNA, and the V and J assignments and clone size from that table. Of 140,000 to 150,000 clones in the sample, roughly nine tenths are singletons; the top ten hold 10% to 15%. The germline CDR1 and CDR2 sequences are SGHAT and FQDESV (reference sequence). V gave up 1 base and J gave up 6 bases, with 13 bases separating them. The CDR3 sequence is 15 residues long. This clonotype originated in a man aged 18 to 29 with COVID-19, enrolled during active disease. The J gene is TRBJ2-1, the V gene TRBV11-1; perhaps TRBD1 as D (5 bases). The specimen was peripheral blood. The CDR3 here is CASSLGGWGGNEQFF. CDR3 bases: TGTGCCAGCAGCTTAGGTGGTTGGGGCGGCAATGAGCAGTTCTTC. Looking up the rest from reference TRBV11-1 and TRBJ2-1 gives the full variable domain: EAEVAQSPRYKITEKSQAVAFWCDPISGHATLYWYRQILGQGPELLVQFQDESVVDDSQLPKDRFSAERLKGVDSTLKIQPAELGDSAMYLCASSLGGWGGNEQFFGPGTRLTVL.